The clone carrying this T cell receptor (beta chain) occurred many times. Antigen specificity is unknown. As to time point: sample taken at primary tumor resection. Donors were 55 to 75 untreated early-stage non-small cell lung cancer patients. Extraction of whole RNA from tumor, nontumor lung or frozen PBMC preceded unsorted sequencing. The data are from a study of spatial heterogeneity in lung cancer. Study outcomes and limitations: Among blood samples, ubiquitous expanded tumor TCRs appeared more at resection than at follow-up.

Germline V gene lookup returns CDR1 LNHDA and CDR2 SQIVND (reference sequence). Trimming stripped 6 bases from V and 2 bases from J, with 17 bases between. The CDR3 has 16 residues. Individually, TCR cDNA molecules were each labelled with a unique molecular identifier. TCRdb ran MiXCR on the 5' RACE reads and lists one entry per CDR3 protein. This table holds about 38,000 distinct CDR3 sequences, approximately 5.2% found once. This specimen was PBMCs, taken at surgery. The sequence was collected from a female donor with early-stage non-small cell lung cancer. This rearrangement joins TRBV19 to TRBJ1-5, with D possibly TRBD1 on 6 matching bases. CDR3 bases: TGTGCCAGTAGGGTCCTGGGGGCAATGGGCAATCAGCCCCAGCATTTT. Its translation: CASRVLGAMGNQPQHF.